Shown below are 4 T cell receptor beta chains from a single sample sequenced in a study of CD8 T cells in Susac syndrome. Random hexamers primed reverse transcription of about 0.45 to 1 ug RNA. TCRdb passed the immunoSEQ multiplex PCR reads through MiXCR, listing each CDR3 protein once. The table includes about 280,000 distinct CDR3 sequences, about 85% detected once. Sequencing was done on a sample of CD8+ T cells from PBMCs. The receptor set was obtained from a human donor with multiple sclerosis.

The chain joins TRBV10-3 to TRBJ2-7; TRBD2 agrees at 14 bases. The V segment lost 4 bases and the J segment 0 bases; nucleotides outside the gene matches: 2. In germline, CDR1 is ENHRY, CDR2 SYGVKD. The CDR3 spans 16 residues. This CDR3 reads CAISVGTSGSSYEQYF. For the CDR3, the DNA is TGTGCCATCAGTGTAGGGACTAGCGGGAGCTCCTACGAGCAGTACTTC.

This clonotype was seen a few times. The gene calls are TRBV7-3 and TRBJ1-1; D possibly corresponds to TRBD1 (6 bases). There are 15 residues in the CDR3. Germline V gene sequence: CDR1 SGHTA, CDR2 FQGTGA. Trimming took 1 base from V and 3 from J, leaving 12 bases between them. Here the CDR3 reads CASSLILAGDTEAFF. CDR3 nucleotides: TGTGCCAGCAGCTTAATTTTAGCAGGGGACACTGAAGCTTTCTTT.

The chain joins TRBV7-9 to TRBJ2-2; 12 bases map to TRBD2. The CDR3 is 19 amino acids. CDR1 and CDR2 (germline): SEHNR, FQNEAQ (reference sequence). The trim removed 5 bases at V and 0 bases at J, leaving 10 bases unmatched. In DNA, the CDR3 is TGTGCCAGCAGCCCACCACGAGGACTAGCGGGATCGAACACCGGGGAGCTGTTTTTT. Its protein product is CASSPPRGLAGSNTGELFF.

This clonotype was counted a single time. This sequence joins TRBV11-2 and TRBJ2-7, with D uncertain. The V end lost 1 base, the J end lost 9 bases, and 10 bases lay between the germline ends. Germline loops: CDR1 SGHAT, CDR2 FQNNGV. CDR3 length equals 12 residues. The CDR3 bases are TGTGCCAGCAGCTTAGTGGCGGACGGGCAGTACTTC. Translation: CASSLVADGQYF.